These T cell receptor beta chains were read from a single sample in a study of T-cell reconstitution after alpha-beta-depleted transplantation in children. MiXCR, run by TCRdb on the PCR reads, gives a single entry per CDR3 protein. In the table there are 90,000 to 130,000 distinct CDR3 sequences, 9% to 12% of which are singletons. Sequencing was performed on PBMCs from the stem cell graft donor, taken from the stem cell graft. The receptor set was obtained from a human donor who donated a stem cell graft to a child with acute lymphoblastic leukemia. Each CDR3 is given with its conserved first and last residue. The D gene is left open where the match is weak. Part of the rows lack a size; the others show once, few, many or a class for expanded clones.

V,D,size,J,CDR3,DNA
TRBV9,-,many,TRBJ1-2,CASSRARGGISPYGYTF,TGTGCCAGCAGCCGGGCGAGGGGGGGGATTTCCCCCTATGGCTACACCTTC
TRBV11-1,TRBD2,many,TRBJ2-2,CASSLGLAGAEGNTGELFF,TGTGCCAGCAGCTTAGGTCTAGCGGGAGCTGAAGGGAACACCGGGGAGCTGTTTTTT
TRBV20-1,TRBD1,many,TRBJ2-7,CSAKDRVLHEQYF,TGCAGTGCTAAGGACAGGGTTTTGCACGAGCAGTACTTC
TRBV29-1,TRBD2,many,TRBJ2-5,CSVAPVGREGETQYF,TGCAGCGTCGCCCCAGTGGGGCGGGAGGGAGAGACCCAGTACTTC
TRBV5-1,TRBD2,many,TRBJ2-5,CASSSGKTGETQYF,TGCGCCAGCAGCAGCGGGAAGACGGGCGAGACCCAGTACTTC
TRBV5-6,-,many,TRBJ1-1,CASSLSGTPTEAFF,TGTGCCAGCAGCTTGTCCGGCACCCCCACTGAAGCTTTCTTT
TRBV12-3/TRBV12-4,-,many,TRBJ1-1,CASTTGGLAEAFF,TGTGCCAGCACCACTGGAGGGTTAGCTGAAGCTTTCTTT
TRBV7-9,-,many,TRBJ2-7,CASSATGYEQYF,TGTGCCAGCAGCGCAACAGGGTACGAGCAGTACTTC
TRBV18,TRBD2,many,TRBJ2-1,CASSPPASGKINEQFF,TGTGCCAGCTCACCACCGGCCAGCGGGAAAATCAATGAGCAGTTCTTC
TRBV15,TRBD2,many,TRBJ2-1,CATSTGLAGNEQFF,TGTGCCACCAGCACTGGACTAGCGGGGAATGAGCAGTTCTTC
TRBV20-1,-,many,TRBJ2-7,CSARSPDGTYEQYF,TGCAGTGCCCGCAGCCCTGATGGGACCTACGAGCAGTACTTC
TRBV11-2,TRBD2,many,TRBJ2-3,CASSLLGRGEGSTDTQYF,TGTGCCAGCAGCTTGTTAGGGCGGGGGGAGGGTAGCACAGATACGCAGTATTTT
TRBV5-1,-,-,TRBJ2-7,CASSWEGAEQYF,TGCGCCAGCAGCTGGGAGGGGGCCGAGCAGTACTTC
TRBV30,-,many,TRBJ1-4,CAWRYGGSGVDEKLFF,TGTGCCTGGAGATATGGAGGGAGTGGTGTAGATGAAAAACTGTTTTTT
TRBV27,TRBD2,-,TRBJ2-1,CASSPLLLAGEVYNEQFF,TGTGCCAGCAGCCCCTTGCTCCTAGCGGGAGAGGTCTACAATGAGCAGTTCTTC
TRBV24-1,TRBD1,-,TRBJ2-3,CATSDSDRGYTDTQYF,TGTGCCACCAGTGACTCGGACAGGGGGTACACAGATACGCAGTATTTT
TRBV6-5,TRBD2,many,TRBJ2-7,CASSYSRTSGASTYEQYF,TGTGCCAGCAGTTACTCGAGGACTAGCGGGGCTTCCACCTACGAGCAGTACTTC
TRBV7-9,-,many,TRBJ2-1,CASSLENYNEQFF,TGTGCCAGCAGCTTAGAGAATTACAATGAGCAGTTCTTC
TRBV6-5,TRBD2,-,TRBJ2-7,CASSYLPGLAGEQYF,TGTGCCAGCAGTTACCTACCGGGACTAGCGGGCGAGCAGTACTTC
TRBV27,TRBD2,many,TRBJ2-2,CASSFRGGDDGELFF,TGTGCCAGCAGTTTCCGGGGGGGCGATGACGGGGAGCTGTTTTTT
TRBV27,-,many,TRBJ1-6,CASSPRAGSPLHF,TGTGCCAGCAGTCCCAGGGCGGGTTCACCCCTCCACTTT
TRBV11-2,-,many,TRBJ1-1,CASSQSSRNTEAFF,TGTGCCAGCAGCCAGAGTTCGAGGAACACTGAAGCTTTCTTT
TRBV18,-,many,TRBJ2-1,CASSRISSTRDNEQFF,TGTGCCAGCTCACGAATCAGCAGTACACGGGACAATGAGCAGTTCTTC
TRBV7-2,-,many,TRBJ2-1,CASSLAGQGLNNEQFF,TGTGCCAGCAGCTTAGCGGGCCAGGGCCTAAACAATGAGCAGTTCTTC
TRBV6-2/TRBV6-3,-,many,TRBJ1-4,CASSYTGRGGKLFF,TGTGCCAGCAGTTACACCGGGCGAGGCGGAAAACTGTTTTTT
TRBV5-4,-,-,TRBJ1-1,CASSLVGPPNSEAFF,TGTGCCAGCAGCTTGGTGGGGCCACCAAACTCTGAAGCTTTCTTT
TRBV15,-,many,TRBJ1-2,CATSRDRAYGYTF,TGTGCCACCAGCAGAGACAGGGCTTATGGCTACACCTTC
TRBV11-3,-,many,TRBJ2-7,CASSPRDKTYEQYF,TGTGCCAGCAGCCCCCGGGACAAGACCTACGAGCAGTACTTC
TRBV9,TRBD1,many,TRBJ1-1,CASSPRQGATEAFF,TGTGCCAGCAGCCCCCGACAGGGGGCAACTGAAGCTTTCTTT
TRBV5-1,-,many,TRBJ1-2,CASSLDDSRPLYGYTF,TGCGCCAGCAGCTTAGATGACAGTCGCCCTCTCTATGGCTACACCTTC
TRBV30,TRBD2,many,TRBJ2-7,CACQSRTSGGYEQYF,TGTGCCTGCCAATCCAGGACTAGCGGGGGCTACGAGCAGTACTTC
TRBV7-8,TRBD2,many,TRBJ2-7,CASSLTSRVYEQYF,TGTGCCAGCAGCTTGACTAGCCGGGTCTACGAGCAGTACTTC
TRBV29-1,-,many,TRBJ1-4,CSARPATNEKLFF,TGCAGCGCAAGACCTGCAACTAATGAAAAACTGTTTTTT
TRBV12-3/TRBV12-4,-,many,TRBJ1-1,CASSFMIGGSTEAFF,TGTGCCAGCAGTTTTATGATAGGGGGTTCCACTGAAGCTTTCTTT
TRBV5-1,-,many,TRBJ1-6,CASSLGNRLESPLHF,TGCGCCAGCAGCTTGGGGAACCGGCTTGAGTCACCCCTCCACTTT
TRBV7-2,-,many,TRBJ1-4,CASSPSWTANEKLFF,TGTGCCAGCAGCCCCAGTTGGACAGCGAATGAAAAACTGTTTTTT
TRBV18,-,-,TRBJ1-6,CASSPTDRSNSPLHF,TGTGCCAGCTCACCAACTGACAGGAGTAATTCACCCCTCCACTTT
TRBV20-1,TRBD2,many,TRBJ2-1,CSARESGLAGGQNEQFF,TGCAGTGCTAGAGAATCGGGACTAGCGGGGGGGCAGAATGAGCAGTTCTTC
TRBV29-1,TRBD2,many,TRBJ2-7,CSVGKGLAGVVPYEQYF,TGCAGCGTTGGGAAGGGACTAGCGGGAGTAGTTCCCTACGAGCAGTACTTC
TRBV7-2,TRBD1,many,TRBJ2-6,CASSAGGAGANVLTF,TGTGCCAGCAGCGCAGGGGGCGCTGGGGCCAACGTCCTGACTTTC
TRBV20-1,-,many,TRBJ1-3,CSAIRFSGNTIYF,TGCAGTGCTATAAGGTTCTCTGGAAACACCATATATTTT
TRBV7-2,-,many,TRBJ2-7,CASSLDQGQQYF,TGTGCCAGCAGCTTAGACCAGGGGCAGCAGTACTTC
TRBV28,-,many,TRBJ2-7,CASSLGRGASYEQYF,TGTGCCAGCAGCTTAGGACGGGGGGCCTCCTACGAGCAGTACTTC
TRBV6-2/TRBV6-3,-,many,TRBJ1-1,CASSYGTAFTEAFF,TGTGCCAGCAGTTACGGGACCGCCTTCACTGAAGCTTTCTTT
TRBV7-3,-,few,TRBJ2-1,CASSPRVTGLHNEQFF,TGTGCCAGCAGCCCGAGGGTGACAGGTTTACACAATGAGCAGTTCTTC
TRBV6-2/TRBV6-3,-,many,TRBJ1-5,CASSPSRGYSNQPQHF,TGTGCCAGCAGTCCCTCCCGCGGGTACAGCAATCAGCCCCAGCATTTT